The clone carrying this T cell receptor beta chain was detected ten times or more. Its antigen remains unknown. The germline gives CDR1 LNHDA, CDR2 SQIVND (reference sequence). The CDR3 sequence is 13 residues long. V shed 9 bases, J shed 2 bases, and the junction held 6 bases outside the gene matches. Both TCR beta VDJ combination and CDR3 sequence profiling were carried out. Genomic DNA was the template for this profiling. TCRdb processed the reads anew with MiXCR; each CDR3 protein has one entry. The repertoire has around 430,000 distinct CDR3 sequences, around a third of them found once; the top ten carry 0.82%. These data belong to a study of CD8+CD57+ T cells in acquired aplastic anemia. Study in general: CD4+ and CD8+ cells, once sorted, gave DNA averaging approximately 3 ug.

It was patients with CD8+CD57+ cell expansion by flow cytometry who were chosen for sequencing. Study conclusions and caveats: Overlap between patients and controls comprised twenty-nine CD8+ CDR3 sequences.

J is TRBJ2-5 and V is TRBV19; TRBD1 matches 7 bases. This TCR was recovered from a human donor with aplastic anemia. The sequenced material came from sorted CD4+, CD8+, or CD8+CD57+ T cells (not recorded which) from PBMCs. CDR3: CASRQGGQETQYF. In DNA form, the CDR3 reads TGTGCCAGCAGACAGGGTGGGCAAGAGACCCAGTACTTC.